These T cell receptor beta chains were read from a single sample in a study of T cells in Graves' hyperthyroidism and ophthalmopathy. TCRdb re-analysed the multiplex PCR reads in MiXCR, keeping a single row per CDR3 protein. The sample lists roughly 380,000 distinct CDR3 sequences; roughly 13% were seen once. Sequenced sample: blood. The receptors come from a woman aged 18-35 years with Graves' hyperthyroidism. CDR3s include the opening cysteine and the closing phenylalanine or tryptophan. The D gene is left open where the match is weak. Size is omitted from some rows. Given values are once, few, many or a class for expanded clones.

abundance	v_gene	j_gene	d_gene	CDR3aa	CDR3nt
few	TRBV4-3	TRBJ2-3	TRBD2	CASSQGSSGSKTDTQYF	TGCGCCAGCAGCCAAGGGTCTAGCGGGAGTAAAACAGATACGCAGTATTTT
many	TRBV20-1	TRBJ2-1	TRBD2	CSASRSGRNNEQFF	TGCAGTGCTAGTCGTAGCGGGAGAAACAATGAGCAGTTCTTC
many	TRBV7-2	TRBJ1-1	.	CASSLVYPGEAFF	TGTGCCAGCAGCTTAGTTTATCCGGGTGAAGCTTTCTTT
.	TRBV19	TRBJ2-3	.	CASRLSSAASTDTQYF	TGTGCCAGTAGGCTCTCCTCGGCGGCATCCACAGATACGCAGTATTTT
many	TRBV28	TRBJ2-1	.	CASSLREKLYNEQFF	TGTGCCAGCAGTTTACGAGAGAAGCTCTACAATGAGCAGTTCTTC
many	TRBV28	TRBJ2-7	.	CASSLPRRATAEGEQYF	TGTGCCAGCAGTTTACCACGACGGGCCACCGCTGAGGGGGAGCAGTACTTC
many	TRBV3-1	TRBJ2-1	TRBD2	CASSRLADEQFF	TGTGCCAGCAGCCGACTAGCTGATGAGCAGTTCTTC
.	TRBV28	TRBJ1-2	.	CASSSAPYYGYTF	TGTGCCAGCAGCTCTGCTCCTTACTATGGCTACACCTTC
few	TRBV25-1	TRBJ1-2	TRBD1	CASSEWLSQGADGYTF	TGTGCCAGCAGTGAATGGTTATCACAGGGGGCGGATGGCTACACCTTC
.	TRBV6-1	TRBJ1-3	TRBD1	CAIQGQVLYTIYF	TGTGCCATCCAGGGACAGGTGTTGTACACCATATATTTT
few	TRBV5-6	TRBJ2-7	.	CASSGRREYEQYF	TGTGCCAGCAGCGGACGACGGGAGTACGAGCAGTACTTC
many	TRBV12-3/TRBV12-4	TRBJ2-7	.	CASSLEGLLYEQYF	TGTGCCAGCAGTTTAGAGGGACTCCTCTACGAGCAGTACTTC
.	TRBV9	TRBJ1-4	TRBD1	CASSAEGATNEKLFF	TGTGCCAGCAGCGCGGAGGGGGCCACTAATGAAAAACTGTTTTTT
.	TRBV7-6	TRBJ2-5	.	CASSSRRTQYF	TGTGCCAGCAGCTCCCGGCGGACCCAGTACTTC
.	TRBV6-1	TRBJ2-7	TRBD1	CASTVDRGQYEQYF	TGTGCCAGCACTGTGGACAGGGGGCAATACGAGCAGTACTTC
.	TRBV6-5	TRBJ1-3	.	CASSYSMNSGNTIYF	TGTGCCAGCAGTTACTCGATGAACTCTGGAAACACCATATATTTT
.	TRBV13	TRBJ2-1	TRBD2	CASSFRLAGDNEQFF	TGTGCCAGCAGCTTTCGGCTAGCGGGAGACAATGAGCAGTTCTTC
many	TRBV3-1	TRBJ1-5	.	CASSQVFTNQPQHF	TGTGCCAGCAGCCAAGTTTTCACCAATCAGCCCCAGCATTTT
many	TRBV6-5	TRBJ1-6	.	CASSYGRRHNSPLHF	TGTGCCAGCAGTTACGGCCGACGCCATAATTCACCCCTCCACTTT
.	TRBV5-1	TRBJ2-5	.	CASSPPNQEETQYF	TGCGCCAGCAGCCCACCAAACCAAGAAGAGACCCAGTACTTC
many	TRBV24-1	TRBJ2-7	TRBD2	CATSDETSHEQYF	TGTGCCACCAGTGACGAGACTAGCCACGAGCAGTACTTC
many	TRBV12-3/TRBV12-4	TRBJ2-1	.	CASSLGRGFPNNEQFF	TGTGCCAGCAGTTTAGGACGAGGGTTTCCTAACAATGAGCAGTTCTTC
.	TRBV29-1	TRBJ1-2	.	CSVDSGTSNYGYTF	TGCAGCGTGGACAGTGGGACTTCCAACTATGGCTACACCTTC
many	TRBV12-3/TRBV12-4	TRBJ1-3	.	CASSLGGWGNTIYF	TGTGCCAGCAGTTTAGGGGGGTGGGGAAACACCATATATTTT
.	TRBV27	TRBJ2-3	TRBD2	CASSFWGGRRTDTQYF	TGTGCCAGCAGTTTTTGGGGCGGGAGACGCACAGATACGCAGTATTTT